These 28 T cell receptor beta chains originate from one sample sequenced in a study of blood T cell repertoires in COVID-19. Profiled with immunoSEQ multiplex PCR; TCRdb holds only in-frame clones, not every one. The table records around 320,000 clones, roughly nine tenths of them present only once. Source material: peripheral blood. These receptors all stem from a man aged 18-30 years with active or convalescent COVID-19.

The table lists this clone with a few counts. The sample has other DNA sequences that encode this CDR3 too. This chain connects TRBV24-1 to TRBJ1-2; 7 bases are shared with TRBD1. The CDR3 extends over 14 amino acids. The germline CDR1 and CDR2 sequences are KGHDR and SFDVKD. Unmatched junction bases numbered 7, after V lost 5 bases and J lost 5 bases. CDR3 loop: CATSARQGSYGYTF. For the CDR3, the DNA is TGTGCCACCAGTGCACGACAGGGAAGTTATGGCTACACCTTC.

The chain carries TRBV9 and TRBJ2-2, with 7 positions matching TRBD1. The trim removed 7 bases at V and 6 bases at J, leaving 3 bases unmatched. This CDR3 has 12 residues. Germline V gene data show CDR1 as SGDLS and CDR2 as YYNGEE. The CDR3 protein is CASQTGSGELFF. In nucleotides, the CDR3 is TGTGCCAGCCAGACAGGGTCCGGGGAGCTGTTTTTT. The full variable domain, its missing parts supplied by reference TRBV9 and TRBJ2-2, is DSGVTQTPKHLITATGQRVTLRCSPRSGDLSVYWYQQSLDQGLQFLIQYYNGEERAKGNILERFSAQQFPDLHSELNLSSLELGDSALYFCASQTGSGELFFGEGSRLTVL.

The chain is built from TRBV6-2 or TRBV6-3 and TRBJ1-6, with D possibly being TRBD1 (6 bases). Trimming took off 4 bases at V and 3 bases at J, with 10 bases between the two ends. The CDR3 sequence is 15 residues long. From germline, CDR1 is MNHEY and CDR2 SVGEGT. Here the CDR3 reads CASSFTDSYNSPLHF. The CDR3 coding sequence is TGTGCCAGCAGTTTCACGGACAGCTATAATTCACCCCTCCACTTT.

The chain employs TRBV7-9 and TRBJ2-3, with TRBD2 matching over 11 bases. Germline V gene data show CDR1 as SEHNR and CDR2 as FQNEAQ (reference sequence). This CDR3 region has 16 residues. V lost 5 bases, J lost 4 bases, and 8 bases stayed unmatched. CDR3 region: CASSTWTSGFPDTQYF. The CDR3 region has the DNA TGTGCCAGCAGCACTTGGACTAGCGGGTTCCCAGATACGCAGTATTTT.

This clone came up once. This chain links TRBV2 with TRBJ2-2, with a possible D match to TRBD1 (5 bases). The CDR3 runs 14 residues. The V and J ends lost 6 bases and 2 bases respectively, with 10 bases between them. Germline loops: CDR1 SNHLY, CDR2 FYNNEI. Here the CDR3 DNA reads TGTGCCAGCAGCCTCACAGGAAACACCGGGGAGCTGTTTTTT. It yields the protein CASSLTGNTGELFF.

CDR3 sequence: CASSSVGGTEAFF. The CDR3 bases are TGTGCCAGCAGCTCGGTCGGGGGCACTGAAGCTTTCTTT. The rearrangement joins TRBV7-9 to TRBJ1-1; D may be TRBD1 (5 bases). This CDR3 has 13 residues. Trimming removed 4 bases from V and 4 bases from J, with 10 bases in between. The germline V gene encodes CDR1 SEHNR and CDR2 FQNEAQ (reference sequence).

This clone was seen just once. The rearrangement joins TRBV28 to TRBJ1-2, with D unclear. Germline CDR1 reads MDHEN; CDR2 reads SYDVKM. V lost 7 bases and J 4 bases, leaving 16 bases between the germline ends. The CDR3 totals 14 residues. The DNA for the CDR3 is TGTGCCAGCACAGTGTCGGGATCTCGCTATGGCTACACCTTC. This translates into CASTVSGSRYGYTF.

This clone came up once. V usage is TRBV27 and J usage is TRBJ1-2, with 8 positions matching TRBD1. CDR1 and CDR2 from the germline V gene are MNHEY and SMNVEV (reference sequence). The CDR3 covers 16 residues. Trimming took 3 bases from V and 4 from J; bases not matched to a gene: 10. The CDR3 region is CASSFAPGGVGYGYTF. CDR3 DNA: TGTGCCAGCAGTTTTGCCCCAGGGGGCGTTGGCTATGGCTACACCTTC.

The gene calls are TRBV27 and TRBJ1-1; D not resolved. V was pared by 6 bases and J by 2 bases, with 13 bases between. CDR1 is MNHEY and CDR2 is SMNVEV in the germline V gene (reference sequence). The CDR3 runs 14 residues. The CDR3 bases are TGTGCCAGCAGGTATAACAGTCTTAACACTGAAGCTTTCTTT. It specifies CASRYNSLNTEAFF.

The chain links TRBV29-1 to TRBJ2-1, with 8 bases fitting TRBD1. Germline CDR1 and CDR2: SQVTM and ANQGSEA. The CDR3 runs to 14 residues. V was clipped by 2 bases and J by 4 bases; unmatched bases: 4. CDR3 residues: CSVERQGKYNEQFF. Here the CDR3 DNA reads TGCAGCGTTGAACGACAGGGGAAATACAATGAGCAGTTCTTC.

V is TRBV9 and J is TRBJ2-3; 10 bases fit TRBD2. CDR1 is SGDLS, CDR2 YYNGEE, per germline. CDR3 length equals 16 residues. Trimming removed 2 bases from V and 2 bases from J; junction bases left unmatched: 5. CDR3 DNA: TGTGCCAGCAGCGTTAGCGGGGGGACCTTCACAGATACGCAGTATTTT. It is translated as CASSVSGGTFTDTQYF.

The rearrangement joins TRBV11-2 to TRBJ2-1; no firm D call. CDR3 length: 14 amino acids. The V end lost 5 bases, the J end lost 4 bases, and 12 bases lay between the germline ends. The germline V gene has CDR1 SGHAT and CDR2 FQNNGV. The CDR3 protein is CASSTTQRYNEQFF. Here the CDR3 DNA reads TGTGCCAGCAGCACCACCCAGAGGTACAATGAGCAGTTCTTC.

This clone was found once. This chain uses TRBV7-9 with TRBJ2-4, with TRBD2 as a possible D gene (5 bases). The CDR3 has 13 amino acids. Germline V gene sequence: CDR1 SEHNR, CDR2 FQNEAQ (reference sequence). V lost 5 bases and J 16 bases, leaving 21 bases between the germline ends. The CDR3 is CASSQTLGSDFYF. In DNA form, the CDR3 reads TGTGCCAGCAGCCAAACACTAGGAAGTGACTTTTACTTC.

V usage is TRBV11-3 and J usage is TRBJ2-1, with 7 bases identical to TRBD1. The CDR3 covers 16 residues. The V gene's germline CDR1 is SGHNT and CDR2 YENEEA. Losses at the gene ends were 5 bases for V and 0 bases for J; bases not matched to a gene: 7. In DNA form, the CDR3 reads TGTGCCAGCAGCCCCGCCCACAGGGGCTCCTACAATGAGCAGTTCTTC. This gives the protein CASSPAHRGSYNEQFF.

The chain couples TRBV6-4 to TRBJ2-2; no firm D call. This CDR3 comprises 14 residues. The V end lost 4 bases, the J end lost 5 bases, and 11 bases lay between the germline ends. Germline lookup yields CDR1 MRHNA and CDR2 SNTAGT. For the CDR3, the DNA is TGTGCCAGCAGTGTTTACAGCCTTACCGGGGAGCTGTTTTTT. Protein: CASSVYSLTGELFF.

A single count supports this clone. The chain carries TRBV4-3 and TRBJ2-2; D call uncertain. Germline CDR1 is LGHNA and CDR2 is YSLEER. The ends were cut back, 3 bases at V and 7 bases at J, with 9 bases in the middle. The CDR3 runs to 13 residues. The CDR3 protein is CASSQLGRGELFF. CDR3 nucleotides: TGCGCCAGCAGCCAGCTTGGCCGCGGGGAGCTGTTTTTT.

The chain links TRBV4-1 to TRBJ2-7; tentatively, D is TRBD2 (6 bases). Germline CDR1 and CDR2: MGHRA and YSYEKL. This CDR3 is built from 15 residues. V lost 3 bases and J lost 2, with 14 bases in between. CDR3 amino acids: CASSQEGRSTYEQYF. In nucleotides, the CDR3 is TGCGCCAGCAGCCAGGAGGGCAGGTCAACCTACGAGCAGTACTTC.

This chain links TRBV6-1 with TRBJ2-7; 9 bases fit TRBD1. The germline V gene encodes CDR1 MNHNS and CDR2 SASEGT. The CDR3 length is 18 residues. Trimming cost V 2 bases and J 1 base; bases outside gene matches: 12. The CDR3 region is CASSETPTMTGGSYEQYF. DNA of the CDR3: TGTGCCAGCAGTGAAACCCCCACGATGACAGGGGGGTCCTACGAGCAGTACTTC.

CDR3 loop: CAGLRTSGSVEVQETQYF. As DNA, the CDR3 is TGTGCCGGACTTCGGACTAGCGGGAGTGTTGAGGTTCAAGAGACCCAGTACTTC. V gene TRBV6-8 combines with J gene TRBJ2-5, with 13 bases aligning to TRBD2. V shed 11 bases and J 2 bases; nucleotides not matched to a gene: 17. The CDR3 is 18 amino acids. In germline, CDR1 is MNHGY, CDR2 SAAAGT.

The chain employs TRBV3-1 (or the pseudogene TRBV3-2) and TRBJ2-1, with 7 bases fitting TRBD2. V trimming: 5 bases; J trimming: 1 base; junction bases outside the gene matches: 11. The CDR3 covers 17 residues. Germline-derived CDR1 and CDR2 are LGHDT and YNNKEL (reference sequence). In nucleotides, the CDR3 is TGTGCCAGCAGCAGGATCCGGCTAGCGGATTCCTACAATGAGCAGTTCTTC. Its translation is CASSRIRLADSYNEQFF.

The V gene is TRBV27, the J gene TRBJ1-1; D is perhaps TRBD1 (5 bases). The CDR3 contains 13 residues. Trimming cost V 3 bases and J 6 bases, with 11 bases left between them. Germline-derived CDR1 and CDR2 are MNHEY and SMNVEV (reference sequence). CDR3 DNA sequence: TGTGCCAGCAGTTTCAGCGGGACCCCTGAAGCTTTCTTT. This encodes CASSFSGTPEAFF.

The chain couples TRBV27 to TRBJ1-2; D is possibly TRBD1 (6 bases). With 5 bases removed from V and 8 bases from J, the gap between germline ends came to 15 bases. The CDR3 consists of 13 residues. Germline CDR1 and CDR2: MNHEY and SMNVEV (reference sequence). The CDR3 protein is CASSDSGALGYTF. CDR3 bases: TGTGCCAGCAGTGATTCAGGGGCTCTGGGCTACACCTTC.

This clone showed up many times. The chain is built from TRBV19 and TRBJ1-1; weak D call: TRBD1 (5 bases). The CDR3 contains 13 residues. Trimming pared 2 bases from V and 5 bases from J, leaving 9 bases between. CDR1 and CDR2 from the germline V gene are LNHDA and SQIVND (reference sequence). For the CDR3, the DNA is TGTGCCAGTAGTATATCGGGGGTGACTGAAGCTTTCTTT. It translates to CASSISGVTEAFF.

V gene TRBV5-1 combines with J gene TRBJ2-7; possible D gene TRBD1, 6 bases. V lost 1 base and J 7 bases, leaving 9 bases between the germline ends. The CDR3 consists of 12 residues. Germline-derived CDR1 and CDR2 are SGHRS and YFSETQ. The CDR3 DNA is TGCGCCAGCAGCTTGACTAGGGGGGAGCAGTACTTC. Protein: CASSLTRGEQYF.

The rearrangement uses TRBV9 and TRBJ2-7; 12 nucleotides agree with TRBD2. The germline V gene encodes CDR1 SGDLS and CDR2 YYNGEE. The CDR3 has 15 amino acids. The junction had 4 bases not matched to a gene; V was cut back by 0 bases and J by 6 bases. The chain's CDR3 is CASSVVASGRGEQYF. In DNA form, the CDR3 reads TGTGCCAGCAGCGTAGTGGCTAGCGGGAGGGGCGAGCAGTACTTC.

J is TRBJ1-2 and V is TRBV11-2; 10 bases are a match to TRBD1. CDR1 is SGHAT and CDR2 is FQNNGV in the germline V gene. The CDR3 length is 14 residues. V trimming: 6 bases; J trimming: 7 bases; junction bases outside the gene matches: 8. CDR3 bases: TGTGCCAGCAGTACCGGGACAGGGGTCGTTGGCTACACCTTC. Its translation: CASSTGTGVVGYTF. The variable domain in full, with the rest retrieved from reference TRBV11-2 and TRBJ1-2, is EAGVAQSPRYKIIEKRQSVAFWCNPISGHATLYWYQQILGQGPKLLIQFQNNGVVDDSQLPKDRFSAERLKGVDSTLKIQPAKLEDSAVYLCASSTGTGVVGYTFGSGTRLTVV.

The chain links TRBV6-7 to TRBJ2-7; 9 positions match TRBD2. TRBV6-7 is an open reading frame, and its role is uncertain. V was clipped by 2 bases and J by 2 bases; unmatched bases: 7. This CDR3 has 16 residues. DNA of the CDR3: TGTGCCAGCAGTTACAGGGCGGGAGGGATCCCCTACGAGCAGTACTTC. This codes for CASSYRAGGIPYEQYF.

This CDR3 is CASSPSEGRYNSPLHF. Written as DNA, the CDR3 is TGTGCCAGCAGCCCTAGCGAAGGACGGTATAATTCACCCCTCCACTTT. The rearrangement uses TRBV7-8 and TRBJ1-6, with D uncertain. Germline V CDR1 and CDR2: SGHVS, FQNEAQ. Between the trimmed V and J ends, which lost 5 bases and 4 bases, there was a span of 15 bases. The CDR3 is 16 residues long.